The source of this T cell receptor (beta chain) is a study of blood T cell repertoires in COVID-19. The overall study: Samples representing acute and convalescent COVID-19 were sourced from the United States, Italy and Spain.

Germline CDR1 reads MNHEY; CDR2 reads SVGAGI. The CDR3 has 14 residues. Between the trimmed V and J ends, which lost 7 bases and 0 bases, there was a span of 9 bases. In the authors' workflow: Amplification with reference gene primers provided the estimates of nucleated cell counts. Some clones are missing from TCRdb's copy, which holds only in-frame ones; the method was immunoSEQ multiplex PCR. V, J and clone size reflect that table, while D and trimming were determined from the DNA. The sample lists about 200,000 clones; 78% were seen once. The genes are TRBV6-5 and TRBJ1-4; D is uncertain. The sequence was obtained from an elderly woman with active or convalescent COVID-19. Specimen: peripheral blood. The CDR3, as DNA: TGTGCCAGCAAGGAGGGAGCAACTAATGAAAAACTGTTTTTT. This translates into CASKEGATNEKLFF.